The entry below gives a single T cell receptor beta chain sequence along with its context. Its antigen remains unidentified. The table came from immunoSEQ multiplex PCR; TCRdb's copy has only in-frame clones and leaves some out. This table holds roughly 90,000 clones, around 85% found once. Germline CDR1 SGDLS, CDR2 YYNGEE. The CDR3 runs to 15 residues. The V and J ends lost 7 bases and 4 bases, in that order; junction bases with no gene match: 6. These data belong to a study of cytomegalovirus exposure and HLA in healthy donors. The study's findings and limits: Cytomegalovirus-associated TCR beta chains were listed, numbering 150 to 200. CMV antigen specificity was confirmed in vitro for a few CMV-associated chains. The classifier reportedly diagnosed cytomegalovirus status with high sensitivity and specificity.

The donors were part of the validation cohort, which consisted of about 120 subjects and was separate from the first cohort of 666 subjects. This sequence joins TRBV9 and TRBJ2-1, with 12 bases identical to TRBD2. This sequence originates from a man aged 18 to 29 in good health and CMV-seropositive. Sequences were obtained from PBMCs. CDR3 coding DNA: TGTGCCAGCTCCCCAGGACTAGCGGGATACAATGAGCAGTTCTTC. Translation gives CASSPGLAGYNEQFF.